This T cell receptor (beta chain) emerged from a study of response to subunit inactivated influenza vaccine. From the RT-PCR reads, TCRdb called clonotypes with MiXCR, one entry per CDR3 protein. In the table there are 700,000 to 900,000 distinct CDR3 sequences, about 20% of which are singletons. The TCR was taken from a man aged 45 to 65 who received an inactivated influenza vaccine. Here the sequenced sample was PBMCs from blood, taken about 5 days after vaccination.

The CDR3 sequence is CASSPEAGGRDEQYF. The CDR3 nucleotides read TGTGCCAGCAGCCCGGAGGCGGGAGGGAGGGACGAGCAGTACTTC. V and J are TRBV4-2 and TRBJ2-7; the match to TRBD2 covers 9 bases. The V gene's germline CDR1 is LGHNA and CDR2 YNFKEQ. The CDR3 spans 15 residues. Trimming took 4 bases from V and 5 from J; bases not matched to a gene: 9.